A single sample gave rise to the 32 T cell receptor beta chains below, sequenced in a study of T cells in Graves' hyperthyroidism and ophthalmopathy. Template material for amplifying TCR beta CDR3 regions consisted of RNA transcripts. Carried out on the TCR CDR3, a first-round RT-PCR used the HTBI primer set. TCRdb reprocessed the multiplex PCR reads via MiXCR and lists one record per CDR3 protein. The sample lists roughly 650,000 distinct CDR3 sequences; roughly 15% were seen once. The material sequenced was blood. These receptors all come from a woman aged 40 to 50 with Graves' ophthalmopathy.

The chain combines TRBV6-5 with TRBJ2-5, with D maybe TRBD2 (5 bases). Germline-derived CDR1 and CDR2 are MNHEY and SVGAGI. CDR3 length equals 15 residues. The V gene lost 2 bases and the J gene lost 3 bases, with 13 bases spanning the gap. This CDR3 reads CASSYESAGEETQYF. DNA for the CDR3: TGTGCCAGCAGTTACGAGTCTGCGGGTGAAGAGACCCAGTACTTC.

This clonotype was seen many times. The genes are TRBV2 and TRBJ2-5, with D maybe TRBD1 (6 bases). Germline-derived CDR1 and CDR2 are SNHLY and FYNNEI. CDR3 length: 13 amino acids. The ends were cut back, 6 bases at V and 0 bases at J, with 8 bases in the middle. CDR3 bases: TGTGCCAGCAGGAGGGACAACCAAGAGACCCAGTACTTC. It codes for CASRRDNQETQYF.

This clonotype was detected ten times or more. V usage is TRBV20-1 and J usage is TRBJ2-7; 8 nucleotides align to TRBD1. This CDR3 is 14 amino acids long. The J segment lost 6 bases and the V segment lost 6 bases, leaving 13 bases of the junction unmatched. Germline CDR1 DFQATT, CDR2 SNEGSKA (reference sequence). CDR3 sequence reads: CSAPIRTGLGEQYF. For the CDR3, the DNA is TGCAGTGCCCCGATTAGGACAGGGTTAGGCGAGCAGTACTTC.

This clonotype was found many times. This chain joins TRBV12-3 or TRBV12-4 and TRBJ2-1; TRBD2 agrees at 9 bases. V was pared by 5 bases and J by 9 bases, with 17 bases of the junction left unmatched. This CDR3 is 17 amino acids long. This CDR3 reads CASSPRSGSLVVSEQFF. The CDR3, as DNA: TGTGCCAGCAGTCCTCGTAGCGGGAGCCTAGTGGTGAGTGAGCAGTTCTTC.

This clonotype was picked up many times. The genes are TRBV28 and TRBJ2-6; D gene uncertain. The CDR3 spans 15 residues. The germline V and J ends were trimmed by 2 bases and 4 bases, with 9 bases remaining between them. CDR1 and CDR2 (germline): MDHEN, SYDVKM. The CDR3 region has the DNA TGTGCCAGCAGTTTAGATCCCAGGGGGGCCAACGTCCTGACTTTC. Translated: CASSLDPRGANVLTF.

In regard to this clonotype: A junction boundary mismatches the germline segment, possibly from a read error. J is TRBJ1-2 and V is TRBV6-1, with a weak D call TRBD1 (5 bases). The CDR3 covers 13 residues. Germline CDR1 MNHNS, CDR2 SASEGT. In nucleotides, the CDR3 is TGTGCCGGCAGGCAGGGCCTTAGCAGTGGCTACACCTTC. It codes for CAGRQGLSSGYTF.

This clonotype was seen a handful of times. CDR3 sequence (DNA): TGCGCCAGCAGACACGGACCCTCTGGGGCCAACGTCCTGACTTTC. The encoded protein is CASRHGPSGANVLTF. The V gene is TRBV5-1, the J gene TRBJ2-6; D remains unclear. V lost 5 bases and J lost 0, with 9 bases in between. There are 15 residues in the CDR3. Germline-derived CDR1 and CDR2 are SGHRS and YFSETQ. Together with reference TRBV5-1 and TRBJ2-6, the CDR3 gives the full variable domain: KAGVTQTPRYLIKTRGQQVTLSCSPISGHRSVSWYQQTPGQGLQFLFEYFSETQRNKGNFPGRFSGRQFSNSRSEMNVSTLELGDSALYLCASRHGPSGANVLTFGAGSRLTVL.

This clonotype has a count of ten or more. The chain has TRBV27 and TRBJ2-1, with D unresolved. The CDR3 is 13 residues long. Germline V gene lookup returns CDR1 MNHEY and CDR2 SMNVEV (reference sequence). V was shortened by 6 bases and J by 7 bases, with 13 bases between the two germline ends. CDR3 sequence: CASSKLDLNEQFF. CDR3 nucleotides: TGTGCCAGCAGCAAGTTAGACTTGAATGAGCAGTTCTTC.

In its sample, this clonotype was seen many times. The chain links TRBV12-3 or TRBV12-4 to TRBJ1-3; D is ambiguous. The CDR3 has 14 residues. V shed 4 bases and J shed 1 base, with 8 bases lying between them. The DNA of the CDR3 is TGTGCCAGCAGTTCGGATTCTTCTGGAAACACCATATATTTT. Amino acids: CASSSDSSGNTIYF.

The sample holds a few counts of this clonotype. The chain has TRBV19 and TRBJ1-2, with no clear D. Germline CDR1 and CDR2: LNHDA and SQIVND (reference sequence). V was trimmed by 3 bases and J by 8 bases, leaving 13 bases between them. This CDR3 contains 13 residues. The CDR3 bases are TGTGCCAGTAGTATGAACGCTCTGGAGGGCTACACCTTC. Amino acids: CASSMNALEGYTF.

This clonotype was detected a few times. The rearrangement links TRBV20-1 to TRBJ2-5; D is tentatively TRBD1 or TRBD2 (5 bases each). Trimming pared 5 bases from V and 4 bases from J, leaving 17 bases between. CDR1 is DFQATT, CDR2 SNEGSKA, per germline (reference sequence). The CDR3 consists of 14 residues. CDR3 protein: CSAPAPGPAETQYF. CDR3 nucleotide sequence: TGCAGTGCTCCTGCTCCGGGACCAGCAGAGACCCAGTACTTC.

This clonotype has at least ten counts. This chain uses TRBV20-1 with TRBJ2-7, with D possibly TRBD1 on 6 matching bases. This CDR3 region has 15 residues. Trimming took off 1 base at V and 1 base at J, with 14 bases between the two ends. The germline CDR1 and CDR2 sequences are DFQATT and SNEGSKA (reference sequence). This CDR3 is CSARGPQGRSYEQYF. In DNA form, the CDR3 reads TGCAGTGCTAGAGGCCCCCAGGGGCGGTCCTACGAGCAGTACTTC.

There are many counts of this clonotype. V is TRBV27 and J is TRBJ1-6; TRBD1 matches at 7 bases. The CDR3 totals 15 residues. The germline CDR1 and CDR2 sequences are MNHEY and SMNVEV (reference sequence). J was trimmed by 6 bases and V by 6 bases; bases with no gene match: 8. The DNA of the CDR3 is TGTGCCAGCAGAAACGCCAGGGGGTCTAATTCACCCCTCCACTTT. This sequence encodes CASRNARGSNSPLHF.

There are many counts of this clonotype. The rearrangement joins TRBV5-1 to TRBJ1-6, with D possibly matching TRBD1 (6 bases). The germline CDR1 and CDR2 sequences are SGHRS and YFSETQ. Trimming cost V 4 bases and J 7 bases, with 15 bases left between them. The CDR3 spans 15 residues. The CDR3 DNA follows: TGCGCCAGCAGCCGAAACAGGGACCAAAATTCACCCCTCCACTTT. Translated, it gives CASSRNRDQNSPLHF. The entire variable domain, with the rest obtained from reference TRBV5-1 and TRBJ1-6, is as follows: KAGVTQTPRYLIKTRGQQVTLSCSPISGHRSVSWYQQTPGQGLQFLFEYFSETQRNKGNFPGRFSGRQFSNSRSEMNVSTLELGDSALYLCASSRNRDQNSPLHFGNGTRLTVT.

The rearrangement links TRBV20-1 to TRBJ2-2; D could derive from TRBD1 or TRBD2 (5 bases each). V lost 5 bases and J 6 bases, leaving 10 bases between the germline ends. The CDR3 has 12 residues. In germline, CDR1 is DFQATT, CDR2 SNEGSKA (reference sequence). In nucleotides, the CDR3 is TGCAGTGCTGGGGACCTCCCCGGGGAGCTGTTTTTT. This codes for CSAGDLPGELFF.

This clonotype was counted ten times or more. This chain connects TRBV5-1 to TRBJ2-1; 7 positions match TRBD2. V gave up 4 bases and J gave up 0 bases; unmatched junction bases: 10. Germline V lookup: CDR1 SGHRS, CDR2 YFSETQ. This CDR3 spans 17 amino acids. The CDR3 spells CASSPWGSGFSYNEQFF. For the CDR3, the DNA is TGCGCCAGCAGCCCATGGGGTAGCGGGTTCTCCTACAATGAGCAGTTCTTC.

This clonotype appeared many times. The V gene is TRBV2, the J gene TRBJ2-3, with D tentatively TRBD2 (6 bases). Germline CDR1 is SNHLY and CDR2 is FYNNEI. Trimming took 3 bases from V and 2 from J, leaving 15 bases between them. The CDR3 length is 16 residues. The CDR3 region is CASSEGGAGTTDTQYF. CDR3 nucleotide sequence: TGTGCCAGCAGTGAGGGGGGAGCGGGCACCACAGATACGCAGTATTTT.

This clonotype showed up many times. The V gene is TRBV27, the J gene TRBJ2-5; 7 nucleotides match TRBD1. This CDR3 has 15 residues. The V and J ends lost 0 bases and 5 bases, in that order; junction bases with no gene match: 6. Germline V gene sequence: CDR1 MNHEY, CDR2 SMNVEV (reference sequence). The DNA of the CDR3 is TGTGCCAGCAGTTTATCGTCGAACAGGGGTGAGACCCAGTACTTC. Its translation is CASSLSSNRGETQYF.

The rearrangement uses TRBV20-1 and TRBJ1-1; D call uncertain. CDR1 and CDR2 (germline): DFQATT, SNEGSKA (reference sequence). The ends were cut back, 3 bases at V and 1 base at J, with 6 bases in the middle. The CDR3 is 12 amino acids. CDR3 sequence (DNA): TGCAGTGCTAGTCAGGCGAACACTGAAGCTTTCTTT. Translation gives CSASQANTEAFF.

This clonotype was counted ten times or more. CDR3 in DNA: TGTGCCAGCTCACCCGTCGGGACCCAGACCTACGAGCAGTACTTC. Residues: CASSPVGTQTYEQYF. The chain recombines TRBV18 with TRBJ2-7; D may be TRBD1 or TRBD2 (5 bases each). In germline, CDR1 is KGHSH, CDR2 LQKENI. Trimming stripped 3 bases from V and 2 bases from J, with 14 bases between. There are 15 residues in the CDR3.

The rearrangement uses TRBV28 and TRBJ1-1, with 7 bases identical to TRBD1. This CDR3 region has 15 residues. J was trimmed by 0 bases and V by 10 bases; bases with no gene match: 11. The V gene's germline CDR1 is MDHEN and CDR2 SYDVKM. The DNA of the CDR3 is TGTGCCACCCTAGCTCGGGGACAGATGAACACTGAAGCTTTCTTT. This encodes CATLARGQMNTEAFF. Variable domain in full (rest from reference TRBV28 and TRBJ1-1): DVKVTQSSRYLVKRTGEKVFLECVQDMDHENMFWYRQDPGLGLRLIYFSYDVKMKEKGDIPEGYSVSREKKERFSLILESASTNQTSMYLCATLARGQMNTEAFFGQGTRLTVV.

This rearrangement joins TRBV6-1 to TRBJ2-2, with 12 bases matching TRBD2. CDR1 MNHNS and CDR2 SASEGT come from the germline V gene. The CDR3 has 16 amino acids. The junction had 9 bases not matched to a gene; V was cut back by 6 bases and J by 7 bases. The CDR3 is CASSSTSGRRNGELFF. The DNA for the CDR3 is TGTGCCAGCAGCTCTACTAGCGGGAGGAGGAACGGGGAGCTGTTTTTT.

A few counts support this clonotype. The V and J genes are TRBV30 and TRBJ2-6; D call uncertain. V lost 1 base to trimming and J lost 0 bases, with 1 base between them. Germline V gives CDR1 GTSNPN, CDR2 SVGIG (reference sequence). The CDR3 spans 13 residues. CDR3 loop: CAWSASGANVLTF. CDR3 sequence (DNA): TGTGCCTGGAGTGCCTCTGGGGCCAACGTCCTGACTTTC.

This clonotype was detected only a few times. J is TRBJ2-2 and V is TRBV6-5; D gene ambiguous. The V gene's germline CDR1 is MNHEY and CDR2 SVGAGI. The length of the CDR3 is 14 residues. Trimming left V 2 bases short and J 3 bases short, with 7 bases between. CDR3 amino acids: CASSYGVDTGELFF. As DNA, the CDR3 is TGTGCCAGCAGTTACGGGGTGGACACCGGGGAGCTGTTTTTT.

This clonotype was seen only a few times. This chain uses TRBV20-1 with TRBJ2-1; D is unresolved. The germline V gene encodes CDR1 DFQATT and CDR2 SNEGSKA (reference sequence). V gave up 3 bases and J gave up 5 bases, with 11 bases separating them. This CDR3 has 13 residues. Here the CDR3 DNA reads TGCAGTGCTAGGAGGCAGGCTAACAATGAGCAGTTCTTC. Amino acid sequence: CSARRQANNEQFF.

This clonotype came up many times. CDR3 in DNA: TGTGCCAGCTCACCCTCGAATCGGACCCAGTACTTC. Residues: CASSPSNRTQYF. The V call is TRBV18, the J call TRBJ2-5, with D unclear. With 3 bases removed from V and 7 bases from J, the gap between germline ends came to 9 bases. Germline lookup yields CDR1 KGHSH and CDR2 LQKENI. This CDR3 spans 12 amino acids.

The V gene is TRBV19, the J gene TRBJ1-5; no clear D. CDR1 and CDR2 (germline): LNHDA, SQIVND (reference sequence). CDR3 size: 15 residues. V lost 3 bases and J 2 bases, leaving 11 bases between the germline ends. Written as DNA, the CDR3 is TGTGCCAGTAGTATTATTTCCGGCGGCAATCAGCCCCAGCATTTT. Translated, it gives CASSIISGGNQPQHF.

V usage is TRBV18 and J usage is TRBJ1-2; 7 positions agree with TRBD1. This CDR3 region has 16 residues. V gave up 3 bases and J gave up 7 bases; unmatched junction bases: 14. Germline CDR1 KGHSH, CDR2 LQKENI. The CDR3 nucleotides are TGTGCCAGCTCACCGCGAATCACAGGGGAAACTCTTGGCTACACCTTC. Translation gives CASSPRITGETLGYTF.

This clonotype has just a few counts. CDR3 sequence: CASSSLTGQPQHF. The CDR3 region has the DNA TGTGCCAGTAGCTCCCTGACAGGTCAGCCCCAGCATTTT. The J gene is TRBJ1-5, the V gene TRBV19; tentative D call: TRBD1 (6 bases). This CDR3 region has 13 residues. Germline-derived CDR1 and CDR2 are LNHDA and SQIVND (reference sequence). V was trimmed by 6 bases and J by 6 bases, leaving 12 bases between them.

This clonotype was counted ten times or more. The chain is built from TRBV30 and TRBJ2-7; D is unresolved. The CDR3 runs 11 residues. The V end lost 5 bases, the J end lost 1 base, and 6 bases lay between the germline ends. Germline CDR1 reads GTSNPN; CDR2 reads SVGIG (reference sequence). The CDR3 is CAWAGSYEQYF. The CDR3 DNA is TGTGCCTGGGCCGGGTCCTACGAGCAGTACTTC.

Many counts were recorded for this clonotype. The gene calls are TRBV7-8 and TRBJ1-1, with 7 bases lining up with TRBD1. The germline V gene encodes CDR1 SGHVS and CDR2 FQNEAQ. The CDR3 is made up of 14 amino acids. Trimming at V came to 6 bases and at J to 1 base, leaving 5 bases not matched to a gene. CDR3 coding DNA: TGTGCCAGCAGAAGGGGACAGACGAACACTGAAGCTTTCTTT. Encoded protein: CASRRGQTNTEAFF.

Many counts were recorded for this clonotype. This chain connects TRBV18 to TRBJ2-5, with D perhaps matching TRBD2 (5 bases). CDR3 length equals 13 residues. V was shortened by 3 bases and J by 1 base, with 6 bases between the two germline ends. Germline V lookup: CDR1 KGHSH, CDR2 LQKENI. The CDR3 region is CASSPRVQETQYF. Here the CDR3 DNA reads TGTGCCAGCTCACCGCGGGTCCAAGAGACCCAGTACTTC.